A single sample gave rise to the 25 T cell receptor beta chains below, sequenced in a study of T cells in Graves' hyperthyroidism and ophthalmopathy. TCR beta CDR3 sequences were amplified from RNA transcripts. In the first-round RT-PCR of the TCR CDR3, the HTBI primer set was used. TCRdb reanalysed the multiplex PCR reads using MiXCR and keeps one entry per CDR3 protein. The data contain roughly 250,000 distinct CDR3 sequences, about 15% of them singletons. Sequenced: blood. Receptors originate from a woman between 18 and 29 years old with Graves' ophthalmopathy.

This clonotype was counted ten times or more. A read error may explain this, as a much larger clone is one base away. The CDR3 here is CASSYSGSSYNEQFF. The CDR3 DNA sequence: TGTGCCAGCAGCTATAGCGGGAGCTCCTACAATGAGCAGTTCTTC. This chain links TRBV7-8 with TRBJ2-1; 9 bases line up with TRBD2. The CDR3 extends over 15 amino acids. CDR1 is SGHVS and CDR2 is FQNEAQ in the germline V gene. Germline trimming cut 4 bases from V and 0 bases from J; bases unmatched to any gene: 1.

The chain combines TRBV19 with TRBJ2-7; a weak D match, TRBD1 (5 bases). V was pared by 3 bases and J by 3 bases, with 12 bases between. This CDR3 is built from 14 residues. CDR1 LNHDA and CDR2 SQIVND come from the germline V gene (reference sequence). This chain's CDR3 is CASSIAGSGYEQYF. CDR3 DNA sequence: TGTGCCAGTAGTATTGCAGGGTCCGGCTACGAGCAGTACTTC.

V is TRBV29-1 and J is TRBJ1-4; D is unclear. Trimming shortened V by 6 bases and J by 0 bases, and 8 bases separated the two germline ends. The germline V gene has CDR1 SQVTM and CDR2 ANQGSEA. The CDR3 contains 13 residues. CDR3 amino acids: CSVSGATNEKLFF. CDR3 sequence (DNA): TGCAGCGTCTCAGGAGCAACTAATGAAAAACTGTTTTTT.

This clonotype was detected many times. V gene TRBV6-2 or TRBV6-3 combines with J gene TRBJ2-6, with 7 bases that match TRBD1. V shed 6 bases and J 0 bases; nucleotides not matched to a gene: 5. The CDR3 spans 16 residues. Germline V lookup: CDR1 MNHEY, CDR2 SVGEGT. This CDR3 reads CASRRQGPSGANVLTF. CDR3 nucleotide sequence: TGTGCCAGCAGGCGACAGGGTCCCTCTGGGGCCAACGTCCTGACTTTC.

The table lists this clonotype with many counts. J is TRBJ1-1 and V is TRBV7-3; D might be TRBD1 (5 bases). Between the trimmed V and J ends, which lost 5 bases and 4 bases, there was a span of 14 bases. The germline V gene has CDR1 SGHTA and CDR2 FQGTGA. The CDR3 is made up of 14 amino acids. CDR3 in DNA: TGTGCCAGCAGCCCCATCGGGGGGGGCACTGAAGCTTTCTTT. Protein: CASSPIGGGTEAFF. The entire variable domain, with the rest obtained from reference TRBV7-3 and TRBJ1-1, is as follows: GAGVSQTPSNKVTEKGKYVELRCDPISGHTALYWYRQSLGQGPEFLIYFQGTGAADDSGLPNDRFFAVRPEGSVSTLKIQRTERGDSAVYLCASSPIGGGTEAFFGQGTRLTVV.

This clonotype appeared many times. The chain has TRBV4-3 and TRBJ2-1; 13 nucleotides line up with TRBD2. V shed 4 bases, J shed 5 bases, and the junction held 5 bases outside the gene matches. Germline values: CDR1 LGHNA, CDR2 YSLEER. The CDR3 runs 16 residues. In DNA form, the CDR3 reads TGCGCCAGCAGCCCGGGACTAGCGGGACCTCACAATGAGCAGTTCTTC. Residues: CASSPGLAGPHNEQFF.

The J gene is TRBJ2-2, the V gene TRBV5-1; D is ambiguous. Germline CDR1 and CDR2: SGHRS and YFSETQ. The CDR3 spans 14 residues. Trimming took off 6 bases at V and 8 bases at J, with 17 bases between the two ends. CDR3 DNA sequence: TGCGCCAGCATCACGAGGCCCTTACAAGGGGAGCTGTTTTTT. Amino acids: CASITRPLQGELFF.

This clonotype was counted many times. The chain couples TRBV10-3 to TRBJ1-6, with 10 bases identical to TRBD1. V lost 6 bases to trimming and J lost 2 bases; unmatched junction nucleotides: 10. The CDR3 loop spans 18 amino acids. CDR1 and CDR2 (germline): ENHRY, SYGVKD. The CDR3 sequence is CAISGPGQGTAYNSPLHF. In DNA form, the CDR3 reads TGTGCCATCAGCGGGCCGGGACAGGGGACTGCCTATAATTCACCCCTCCACTTT.

The V call is TRBV14, the J call TRBJ2-5, with D unresolved. The V gene's germline CDR1 is SGHDN and CDR2 FVKESK. Trimming left V 0 bases short and J 4 bases short, with 9 bases between. CDR3 size: 14 residues. In DNA, the CDR3 is TGTGCCAGCAGCCAAGAAGCTAGTGGAGAGACCCAGTACTTC. The encoded protein is CASSQEASGETQYF.

At least ten counts were recorded for this clonotype. The chain employs TRBV7-9 and TRBJ1-2; no clear D gene. This CDR3 has 12 residues. Germline-derived CDR1 and CDR2 are SEHNR and FQNEAQ (reference sequence). V was cut by 2 bases and J by 6 bases, with 7 bases left in between. CDR3 DNA sequence: TGTGCCAGCAGCTTAAACCTTGATGGCTACACCTTC. Residues: CASSLNLDGYTF.

In this sample, this clonotype turned up a few times. The chain has TRBV7-2 and TRBJ2-1; no clear D. The ends were cut back, 3 bases at V and 12 bases at J, with 9 bases in the middle. Germline V gene sequence: CDR1 SGHTA, CDR2 FQGNSA. This CDR3 region has 11 residues. The CDR3 reads CASSFVYLQFF. Here the CDR3 DNA reads TGTGCCAGCAGCTTTGTATACCTGCAGTTCTTC.

This clonotype showed up just a few times. V usage is TRBV9 and J usage is TRBJ2-5; no reliable D call. Trimming cost V 0 bases and J 1 base, with 7 bases left between them. CDR3 length equals 14 residues. The germline V gene encodes CDR1 SGDLS and CDR2 YYNGEE. This CDR3 is CASSVGLIQETQYF. The CDR3 nucleotides are TGTGCCAGCAGCGTAGGACTGATCCAAGAGACCCAGTACTTC.

With respect to this clonotype: A read error may explain this, as a much larger clone is one base away. The conserved closing phenylalanine or tryptophan is absent in this CDR3, likely reflecting a read error. CDR3 coding DNA: TGTGCCAGCAGTTTTAGTGGATCTGGAAACACCATATATTCT. Its protein is CASSFSGSGNTIYS. The chain has TRBV28 and TRBJ1-3, with D hard to call. CDR1 and CDR2 (germline): MDHEN, SYDVKM. Trimming removed 3 bases from V and 1 base from J, with 7 bases in between. The CDR3 is 14 amino acids.

At least ten counts were recorded for this clonotype. The J gene is TRBJ2-7, the V gene TRBV27, with D perhaps TRBD1 (5 bases). Per germline, CDR1 MNHEY and CDR2 SMNVEV (reference sequence). CDR3 length: 14 amino acids. Trimming removed 6 bases at V and 6 bases at J, with 18 bases between. CDR3 sequence: CASRRQGEFAEQYF. The CDR3 DNA sequence: TGTGCCAGCAGGAGGCAGGGTGAGTTCGCCGAGCAGTACTTC.

The table lists this clonotype with many counts. The V and J genes are TRBV19 and TRBJ2-5; 12 positions match TRBD2. CDR1 is LNHDA and CDR2 is SQIVND in the germline V gene (reference sequence). CDR3 length equals 16 residues. V lost 9 bases to trimming and J lost 2 bases; unmatched junction nucleotides: 10. The CDR3 region is CASSRRTSGEQETQYF. CDR3 nucleotides: TGTGCCAGCAGTCGAAGGACTAGCGGGGAACAAGAGACCCAGTACTTC. The full variable domain, with the rest looked up from reference TRBV19 and TRBJ2-5, is DGGITQSPKYLFRKEGQNVTLSCEQNLNHDAMYWYRQDPGQGLRLIYYSQIVNDFQKGDIAEGYSVSREKKESFPLTVTSAQKNPTAFYLCASSRRTSGEQETQYFGPGTRLLVL.

Turning to this clonotype: A much more abundant neighbour one base away suggests this may be a read error. Given the absence of the conserved phenylalanine or tryptophan at the CDR3 end, a read error is likely. This CDR3 reads CASSPEWASYEQYL. The CDR3 DNA reads as TGTGCCAGTAGCCCAGAGTGGGCCTCCTACGAGCAGTACCTC. The V and J genes are TRBV19 and TRBJ2-7, with D hard to call. Germline V lookup: CDR1 LNHDA, CDR2 SQIVND (reference sequence). V was trimmed by 6 bases and J by 0 bases, leaving 12 bases between them. This CDR3 is 14 amino acids long.

This clonotype was seen a handful of times. V and J are TRBV5-1 and TRBJ2-3; D is unclear. From germline, CDR1 is SGHRS and CDR2 YFSETQ. V lost 4 bases and J lost 2, with 8 bases in between. The CDR3 loop spans 13 amino acids. CDR3 amino acids: CASSADTTDTQYF. The CDR3 region has the DNA TGCGCCAGCAGCGCAGACACCACAGATACGCAGTATTTT.

This clonotype was found many times. This chain links TRBV7-9 with TRBJ1-1, with D hard to call. Germline CDR1 is SEHNR and CDR2 is FQNEAQ (reference sequence). The V end was cut by 4 bases, the J end by 1 base, with 10 bases between. This CDR3 contains 14 residues. CDR3 residues: CASSSPSRNTEAFF. CDR3 in DNA: TGTGCCAGCAGCTCGCCGTCCCGGAACACTGAAGCTTTCTTT.

This clonotype was recorded at least ten times. The V call is TRBV28, the J call TRBJ2-1; D ambiguous. V dropped 4 bases and J dropped 1 base, with 8 bases sitting between them. CDR1 is MDHEN, CDR2 SYDVKM, per germline. This CDR3 spans 14 amino acids. DNA of the CDR3: TGTGCCAGCAGTTCCGTGGAATCCTACAATGAGCAGTTCTTC. Translated, it gives CASSSVESYNEQFF. The full variable domain, with the rest looked up from reference TRBV28 and TRBJ2-1, is DVKVTQSSRYLVKRTGEKVFLECVQDMDHENMFWYRQDPGLGLRLIYFSYDVKMKEKGDIPEGYSVSREKKERFSLILESASTNQTSMYLCASSSVESYNEQFFGPGTRLTVL.

This clonotype was counted ten times or more. This rearrangement joins TRBV9 to TRBJ1-2; 8 bases are shared with TRBD1. Germline CDR1 SGDLS, CDR2 YYNGEE. V lost 4 bases, J lost 8 bases, and 19 bases stayed unmatched. The CDR3 sequence is 17 residues long. The CDR3 sequence is CASSPTPIGVGDRGYTF. The CDR3 region has the DNA TGTGCCAGCAGCCCCACTCCTATTGGGGTTGGGGACAGGGGCTACACCTTC.

This clonotype was found many times. CDR3 nucleotide sequence: TGTGCCAGCAGTGTGCTTAACTATGGCTACACCTTC. Protein product: CASSVLNYGYTF. The V and J genes are TRBV2 and TRBJ1-2; D unclear. This CDR3 spans 12 amino acids. Germline-derived CDR1 and CDR2 are SNHLY and FYNNEI. Trimming cost V 4 bases and J 1 base, with 4 bases left between them.

This clonotype was seen at least ten times. The CDR3 sequence: CSALDVRETQYF. For the CDR3, the DNA is TGCAGTGCTCTGGATGTTCGGGAGACCCAGTACTTC. V and J are TRBV20-1 and TRBJ2-5; D is undetermined. Trimming shortened V by 5 bases and J by 5 bases, and 12 bases separated the two germline ends. This CDR3 region has 12 residues. From germline, CDR1 is DFQATT and CDR2 SNEGSKA (reference sequence).

The chain is built from TRBV12-3 or TRBV12-4 and TRBJ2-3; 7 bases are a match to TRBD2. The CDR3 loop spans 14 amino acids. Trimming cost V 5 bases and J 4 bases; bases outside gene matches: 6. The CDR3 sequence: CASSRLAGSDTQYF. Written as DNA, the CDR3 is TGTGCCAGCAGTAGACTAGCTGGGTCAGATACGCAGTATTTT.

This clonotype has a count of ten or more. This chain uses TRBV12-3 or TRBV12-4 with TRBJ1-1; tentatively, D is TRBD1 (5 bases). The V end lost 7 bases, the J end lost 6 bases, and 15 bases lay between the germline ends. The CDR3 has 13 amino acids. Here the CDR3 DNA reads TGTGCCAGCACCCCTGGGGGGGGTGCTGAAGCTTTCTTT. The encoded protein is CASTPGGGAEAFF.

The chain links TRBV6-1 to TRBJ1-5, with D tentatively TRBD1 (6 bases). Trimming left V 5 bases short and J 7 bases short, with 18 bases between. Germline CDR1 and CDR2: MNHNS and SASEGT. The CDR3 runs 15 residues. As DNA, the CDR3 is TGTGCCAGCAGTAGTAAGTCCGGGGGGGGCCAGCCCCAGCATTTT. Protein product: CASSSKSGGGQPQHF.